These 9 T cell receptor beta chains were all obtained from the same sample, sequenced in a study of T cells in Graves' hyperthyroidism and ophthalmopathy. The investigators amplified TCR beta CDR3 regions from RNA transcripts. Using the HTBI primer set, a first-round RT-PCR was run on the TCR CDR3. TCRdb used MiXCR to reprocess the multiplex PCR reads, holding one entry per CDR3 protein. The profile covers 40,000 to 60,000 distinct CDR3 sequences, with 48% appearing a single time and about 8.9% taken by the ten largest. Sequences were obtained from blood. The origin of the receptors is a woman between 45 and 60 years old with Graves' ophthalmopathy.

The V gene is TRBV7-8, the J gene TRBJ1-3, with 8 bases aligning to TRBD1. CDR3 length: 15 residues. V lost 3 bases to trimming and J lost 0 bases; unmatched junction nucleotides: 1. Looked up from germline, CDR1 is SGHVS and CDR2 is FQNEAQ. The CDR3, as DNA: TGTGCCAGCAGCTTCGGGACAGGCTCTGGAAACACCATATATTTT. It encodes CASSFGTGSGNTIYF.

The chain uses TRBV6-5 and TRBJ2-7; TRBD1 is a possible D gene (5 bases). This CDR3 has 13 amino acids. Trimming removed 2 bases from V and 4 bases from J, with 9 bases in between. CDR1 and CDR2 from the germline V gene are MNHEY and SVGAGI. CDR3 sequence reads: CASSYGAGYEQYF. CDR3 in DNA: TGTGCCAGCAGTTACGGGGCCGGGTACGAGCAGTACTTC.

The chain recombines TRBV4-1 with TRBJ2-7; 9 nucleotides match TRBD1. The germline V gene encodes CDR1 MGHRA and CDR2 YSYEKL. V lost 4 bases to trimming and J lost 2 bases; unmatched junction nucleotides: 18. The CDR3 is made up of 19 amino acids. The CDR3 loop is CASSREVNHGTGRTYEQYF. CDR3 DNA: TGCGCCAGCAGCCGAGAAGTTAATCACGGGACAGGGCGGACCTACGAGCAGTACTTC.

The CDR3 DNA reads as TGTGCCTGGACCGGAGCAGGGGAAGGACAGCCGTTCTTC. Translated, it gives CAWTGAGEGQPFF. This chain links TRBV30 with TRBJ2-1, with a possible D match to TRBD1 (6 bases). Germline-derived CDR1 and CDR2 are GTSNPN and SVGIG (reference sequence). V was clipped by 4 bases and J by 15 bases, with 22 bases between them. This CDR3 has 13 residues.

In DNA form, the CDR3 reads TGTGCCAGCAGTGACAGCGGGGGGGCCTATGGCTACACCTTC. It is translated as CASSDSGGAYGYTF. The V gene is TRBV2, the J gene TRBJ1-2, with D possibly TRBD1 on 6 matching bases. V shed 3 bases and J shed 4 bases, with 12 bases lying between them. The CDR3 sequence is 14 residues long. Germline CDR1 and CDR2: SNHLY and FYNNEI.

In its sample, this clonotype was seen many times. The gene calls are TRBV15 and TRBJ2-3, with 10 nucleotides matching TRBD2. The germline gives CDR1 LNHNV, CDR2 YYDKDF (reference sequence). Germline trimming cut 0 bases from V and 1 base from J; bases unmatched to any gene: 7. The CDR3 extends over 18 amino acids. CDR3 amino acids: CATSRDQTGTSGTDTQYF. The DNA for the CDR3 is TGTGCCACCAGCAGAGACCAGACCGGGACTAGCGGCACAGATACGCAGTATTTT.

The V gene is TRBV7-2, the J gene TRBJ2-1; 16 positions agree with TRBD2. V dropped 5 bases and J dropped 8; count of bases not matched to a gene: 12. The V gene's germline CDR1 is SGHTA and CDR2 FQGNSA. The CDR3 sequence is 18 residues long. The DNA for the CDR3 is TGTGCCAGCAGCCGGGGACTAGCGGGAGGGCATGGTGTGGATGAGCAGTTCTTC. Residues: CASSRGLAGGHGVDEQFF.

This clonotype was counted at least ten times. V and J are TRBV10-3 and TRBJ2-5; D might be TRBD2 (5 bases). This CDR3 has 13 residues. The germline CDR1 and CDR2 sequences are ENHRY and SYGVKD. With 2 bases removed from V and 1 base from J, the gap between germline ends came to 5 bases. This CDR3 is CAISETSQETQYF. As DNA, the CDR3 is TGTGCCATCAGTGAGACTAGCCAAGAGACCCAGTACTTC.

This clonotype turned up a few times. CDR3 DNA: TGTGCCAGTCGAGTCGGGCAGTACTTC. Translated: CASRVGQYF. The V and J genes are TRBV2 and TRBJ2-7; D is unclear. Trimming shortened V by 9 bases and J by 9 bases, and 9 bases separated the two germline ends. The CDR3 totals 9 residues. CDR1 and CDR2 from the germline V gene are SNHLY and FYNNEI.